The 18 T cell receptor beta chains reported below all come from one sample, sequenced in a study of human T cells and chemical hapten exposure. MiXCR, applied by TCRdb to the RACE reads, yields one record per CDR3 protein. The sample has approximately 370,000 distinct CDR3 sequences; around 5.5% are singletons. The sample's time point: pre-sensitization, week 0. Treatment described: therapeutic diphenylcyclopropenone sensitization with weekly scalp DPC. The source was whole blood, collected in connection with sensitization to the hapten diphenylcyclopropenone (DPC). The receptor set was obtained from a woman younger than 35 with alopecia areata. Some clones in this sample may be carry-over from other donors' samples.

This clonotype has a count of ten or more. The V and J genes are TRBV6-5 and TRBJ2-2; unclear D gene. V was clipped by 0 bases and J by 7 bases, with 12 bases between them. Germline lookup yields CDR1 MNHEY and CDR2 SVGAGI. CDR3 size: 15 residues. The CDR3 loop is CASSYSIVGFGELFF. The CDR3, as DNA: TGTGCCAGCAGTTACTCGATCGTGGGTTTCGGGGAGCTGTTTTTT.

The chain employs TRBV18 and TRBJ1-3; 7 bases line up with TRBD1. V was clipped by 3 bases and J by 0 bases; unmatched bases: 5. Germline lookup yields CDR1 KGHSH and CDR2 LQKENI. The CDR3 contains 16 residues. This chain's CDR3 is CASSPRQGDSGNTIYF. In nucleotides, the CDR3 is TGTGCCAGCTCACCCAGACAGGGAGACTCTGGAAACACCATATATTTT.

Many counts were recorded for this clonotype. This chain joins TRBV6-5 and TRBJ2-3, with a possible D match to TRBD2 (6 bases). Per the germline V gene, CDR1 is MNHEY and CDR2 is SVGAGI. Deletions cut 10 bases from V and 1 base from J, with 15 bases between. The CDR3 runs to 14 residues. This chain's CDR3 is CATTGGFGTDTQYF. In DNA form, the CDR3 reads TGTGCCACCACCGGGGGATTTGGCACAGATACGCAGTATTTT.

This clonotype was detected only a few times. The chain employs TRBV20-1 and TRBJ1-6; D gene ambiguous. This CDR3 is 17 amino acids long. The germline gives CDR1 DFQATT, CDR2 SNEGSKA (reference sequence). Trimming shortened V by 5 bases and J by 0 bases, and 17 bases separated the two germline ends. For the CDR3, the DNA is TGCAGTGCTGGAGGATCGGCCGGAAGCTCCTATAATTCACCCCTCCACTTT. Amino acid sequence: CSAGGSAGSSYNSPLHF.

In its sample, this clonotype was seen a few times. J is TRBJ1-6 and V is TRBV18; perhaps TRBD1 as D (5 bases). Germline V gene data show CDR1 as KGHSH and CDR2 as LQKENI. There are 15 residues in the CDR3. Deletions cut 6 bases from V and 7 bases from J, with 16 bases between. CDR3 region: CASSKTVPPNSPLHF. CDR3 DNA: TGTGCCAGCTCGAAGACAGTCCCTCCCAATTCACCCCTCCACTTT.

This chain uses TRBV12-5 with TRBJ2-1; 10 nucleotides agree with TRBD1. Per germline, CDR1 LGHNT and CDR2 FRNRAP. The CDR3 is made up of 15 amino acids. The V and J ends lost 7 bases and 8 bases, in that order; junction bases with no gene match: 11. The DNA of the CDR3 is TGTGCTAGTGCTCCTGGGACAGGGGCAGGCGATGAGCAGTTCTTC. Translating it yields CASAPGTGAGDEQFF. Variable domain in full (rest from reference TRBV12-5 and TRBJ2-1): DARVTQTPRHKVTEMGQEVTMRCQPILGHNTVFWYRQTMMQGLELLAYFRNRAPLDDSGMPKDRFSAEMPDATLATLKIQPSEPRDSAVYFCASAPGTGAGDEQFFGPGTRLTVL.

V usage is TRBV11-3 and J usage is TRBJ2-1; 8 bases map to TRBD1. Germline values: CDR1 SGHNT, CDR2 YENEEA. The length of the CDR3 is 15 residues. V shed 3 bases, J shed 3 bases, and the junction held 4 bases outside the gene matches. The CDR3 sequence is CASSFGQGVYNEQFF. CDR3 DNA sequence: TGTGCCAGCAGCTTCGGACAGGGTGTCTACAATGAGCAGTTCTTC.

This clonotype was recorded at least ten times. This rearrangement joins TRBV6-6 to TRBJ2-7, with TRBD1 identical over 10 bases. Germline trimming cut 8 bases from V and 4 bases from J; bases unmatched to any gene: 8. In germline, CDR1 is MNHNY, CDR2 SVGAGI (reference sequence). CDR3 length: 14 residues. In DNA, the CDR3 is TGTGCCAGCTTCGAGGGACAGGGGATATACGAGCAGTACTTC. The encoded protein is CASFEGQGIYEQYF.

At least ten counts were recorded for this clonotype. The chain employs TRBV2 and TRBJ2-1; D may be TRBD1 (5 bases). Germline V gene sequence: CDR1 SNHLY, CDR2 FYNNEI. This CDR3 has 13 amino acids. V shed 6 bases and J shed 15 bases, with 21 bases lying between them. DNA of the CDR3: TGTGCCAGCAGCGTGGACAATTTTGGCCTGGGGTTCTTC. Translating gives CASSVDNFGLGFF.

The chain links TRBV12-3 or TRBV12-4 to TRBJ1-1; D call uncertain. V was shortened by 2 bases and J by 2 bases, with 9 bases between the two germline ends. CDR3 size: 14 residues. In DNA form, the CDR3 reads TGTGCCAGCAGTTTAAGGGCTCGAAACACTGAAGCTTTCTTT. Its protein is CASSLRARNTEAFF.

This clonotype was seen repeatedly, ten times or more. This sequence joins TRBV7-6 and TRBJ1-4, with D perhaps TRBD1 (5 bases). With 0 bases removed from V and 7 bases from J, the gap between germline ends came to 12 bases. Germline V lookup: CDR1 SGHVS, CDR2 FNYEAQ. The CDR3 covers 15 residues. This CDR3 reads CASSLAGRVGEKLFF. The CDR3 DNA follows: TGTGCCAGCAGCTTAGCAGGCAGGGTTGGTGAAAAACTGTTTTTT.

This clonotype was detected ten times or more. The CDR3 DNA sequence: TGTGCCAGCAGGACCGGAGGGGGTACTAATGAAAAACTGTTTTTT. This gives the protein CASRTGGGTNEKLFF. This chain uses TRBV7-9 with TRBJ1-4; D may be TRBD1 (6 bases). The CDR3 consists of 15 residues. CDR1 is SEHNR and CDR2 is FQNEAQ in the germline V gene (reference sequence). Trimming pared 6 bases from V and 2 bases from J, leaving 13 bases between.

In DNA form, the CDR3 reads TGTGCCAGCAGTTACGCCCAGGGTTTGGGCTCAGATACGCAGTATTTT. It yields the protein CASSYAQGLGSDTQYF. The rearrangement links TRBV6-2 or TRBV6-3 to TRBJ2-3, with D perhaps TRBD1 (5 bases). V shed 2 bases and J shed 4 bases, with 16 bases lying between them. Per the germline V gene, CDR1 is MNHEY and CDR2 is SVGEGT. The CDR3 spans 16 residues.

This clonotype was recorded at least ten times. The V call is TRBV5-6, the J call TRBJ2-3; a possible D gene is TRBD2 (7 bases). Trimming removed 0 bases from V and 5 bases from J, with 16 bases in between. CDR3 length: 16 residues. Germline loops: CDR1 SGHDT, CDR2 YYEEEE. This CDR3 is CASSLVGGGARDTQYF. Here the CDR3 DNA reads TGTGCCAGCAGCTTGGTAGGTGGGGGGGCCAGAGATACGCAGTATTTT. Filled out from reference TRBV5-6 and TRBJ2-3, the complete variable domain reads DAGVTQSPTHLIKTRGQQVTLRCSPKSGHDTVSWYQQALGQGPQFIFQYYEEEERQRGNFPDRFSGHQFPNYSSELNVNALLLGDSALYLCASSLVGGGARDTQYFGPGTRLTVL.

This clonotype was recorded at least ten times. The V gene is TRBV20-1, the J gene TRBJ1-2; D not certain. The CDR3 is 11 residues long. The germline V gene has CDR1 DFQATT and CDR2 SNEGSKA (reference sequence). V was trimmed by 1 base and J by 3 bases, leaving 3 bases between them. CDR3 bases: TGCAGTGCTAGAGGGGACTATGGCTACACCTTC. Residues: CSARGDYGYTF.

Ten or more counts support this clonotype. The chain combines TRBV7-9 with TRBJ1-1; no definite D call. The CDR3 sequence is 14 residues long. Per the germline V gene, CDR1 is SEHNR and CDR2 is FQNEAQ (reference sequence). The ends were cut back, 5 bases at V and 7 bases at J, with 17 bases in the middle. The CDR3 nucleotides are TGTGCCAGCAGCCGCCCGGGGATAGAGATTGAAGCTTTCTTT. It translates to CASSRPGIEIEAFF.

The CDR3 reads CASSPQGVRNTEAFF. The DNA for the CDR3 is TGTGCCAGCAGTCCCCAGGGGGTGAGGAACACTGAAGCTTTCTTT. The chain has TRBV2 and TRBJ1-1, with 7 bases matching TRBD1. The CDR3 is 15 amino acids. The V and J ends lost 5 bases and 1 base, in that order; junction bases with no gene match: 7. Germline-derived CDR1 and CDR2 are SNHLY and FYNNEI.

This clonotype was seen ten or more times. V and J are TRBV2 and TRBJ1-1; a weak D match, TRBD1 (5 bases). The CDR3 consists of 14 residues. V was pared by 4 bases and J by 4 bases, with 13 bases between. The germline V gene has CDR1 SNHLY and CDR2 FYNNEI. As DNA, the CDR3 is TGTGCCAGCAGTGCGTCCGGGGGACCCACTGAAGCTTTCTTT. It encodes CASSASGGPTEAFF.